These 17 T cell receptor beta chains came from one sample sequenced in a study of monozygotic twins with inflammatory bowel disease. TCRdb reanalyzed the 5' RACE reads and collapses them to one entry per CDR3 protein, without DNA. The sample has about 450,000 distinct CDR3 sequences, and its top ten clones hold about 2.6%. Specimen: blood. All receptors derive from a human donor with ulcerative colitis or Crohn's disease, or a healthy co-twin of an affected twin (not recorded which).

The genes are TRBV7-3 and TRBJ1-6; no DNA is available, so the TRBD1 call from TCRdb remains unchecked. Germline CDR1 reads SGHTA; CDR2 reads FQGTGA. This CDR3 is 15 amino acids long. CDR3 in amino acids: CASSFSGSADSPLHF.

The chain recombines TRBV7-2 with TRBJ2-3; TCRdb's D call, TRBD1, is unchecked because there is no DNA. The CDR3 contains 12 residues. Germline V CDR1 and CDR2: SGHTA, FQGNSA. The CDR3: CASSPRDGTQYF.

CDR3 region: CASSQERVTGELFF. The genes are TRBV4-1 and TRBJ2-2. CDR1 and CDR2 from the germline V gene are MGHRA and YSYEKL. The CDR3 has 14 residues.

The chain joins TRBV7-2 to TRBJ2-7; the TCRdb call, TRBD1, lacks DNA for checking. The CDR3 is 13 amino acids. Germline V lookup: CDR1 SGHTA, CDR2 FQGNSA. CDR3 region: CASSLGRHYEQYF.

The chain recombines TRBV20-1 with TRBJ1-1. The germline gives CDR1 DFQATT, CDR2 SNEGSKA (reference sequence). The CDR3 runs 12 residues. CDR3: CSAYLMNTEAFF.

The V call is TRBV20-1, the J call TRBJ1-1; TCRdb's D gene call, TRBD1, goes unchecked for lack of DNA. Germline CDR1 reads DFQATT; CDR2 reads SNEGSKA (reference sequence). CDR3 size: 12 residues. The CDR3 sequence is CSALTENTEAFF.

This sequence joins TRBV30 and TRBJ2-7; the D call of TRBD1 rests on TCRdb alone, since no DNA is present to check it. This CDR3 has 11 amino acids. Germline assignment: CDR1 GTSNPN and CDR2 SVGIG (reference sequence). The CDR3 spells CAGDRGPEQYF.

The chain has TRBV5-5 and TRBJ1-2; TCRdb's D call of TRBD1 is untestable without DNA. Germline V CDR1 and CDR2: SGHKS, YYEKEE (reference sequence). The length of the CDR3 is 14 residues. CDR3 sequence: CASSFGDRSYGYTF.

The rearrangement joins TRBV5-4 to TRBJ1-6. The CDR3 is 16 residues long. In germline, CDR1 is SGHNT, CDR2 YYREEE (reference sequence). CDR3: CASSFRGERYNSPLHF.

The V call is TRBV14, the J call TRBJ2-7; TCRdb's assignment of TRBD1 cannot be checked, as there is no DNA. This CDR3 contains 12 residues. Germline V CDR1 and CDR2: SGHDN, FVKESK. CDR3 residues: CASSQQGYEQYF.

J is TRBJ2-7 and V is TRBV20-1. The germline V gene encodes CDR1 DFQATT and CDR2 SNEGSKA (reference sequence). The CDR3 totals 12 residues. CDR3 region: CSAGARSYEQYF.

V gene TRBV20-1 combines with J gene TRBJ1-5; with no DNA, the TCRdb D assignment of TRBD1 cannot be verified. Germline-derived CDR1 and CDR2 are DFQATT and SNEGSKA (reference sequence). The CDR3 totals 13 residues. The CDR3 protein is CSARGTVGLPQHF.

The chain employs TRBV5-1 and TRBJ2-7; checking the TCRdb D call of TRBD1 is not possible without DNA. The CDR3 sequence is 16 residues long. The germline V gene has CDR1 SGHRS and CDR2 YFSETQ. The CDR3 protein is CASRVFAGAQFYEQYF.

CDR3 in amino acids: CASTYSSGANVLTF. This chain links TRBV27 with TRBJ2-6. Germline CDR1 is MNHEY and CDR2 is SMNVEV (reference sequence). The CDR3 runs to 14 residues.

The chain joins TRBV7-3 to TRBJ2-1; TCRdb's assignment of TRBD1 cannot be checked, as there is no DNA. This CDR3 is built from 16 residues. Germline CDR1 is SGHTA and CDR2 is FQGTGA. This CDR3 is CASSLTGASSYNEQFF.

The CDR3 reads CASSARGRFGSDEQFF. The chain has TRBV27 and TRBJ2-1; the D call of TRBD1 rests on TCRdb alone, since no DNA is present to check it. Per the germline V gene, CDR1 is MNHEY and CDR2 is SMNVEV (reference sequence). This CDR3 has 16 amino acids.

The chain uses TRBV20-1 and TRBJ1-4; TCRdb's D call of TRBD1 is untestable without DNA. CDR1 is DFQATT, CDR2 SNEGSKA, per germline (reference sequence). This CDR3 is 13 amino acids long. The chain's CDR3 is CSAPAGAGEKLFF.